This T cell receptor beta chain was observed in a study of blood T cell repertoires in COVID-19. The wider study: Sources were T cells, B-cell-depleted T cells, or PBMCs; the material itself was cDNA or gDNA.

From germline, CDR1 is SQVTM and CDR2 ANQGSEA. V lost 6 bases, J lost 4 bases, and 13 bases lay in between. The CDR3 sequence is 13 residues long. In this sample, this clone turned up many times. Study processing details: Amplification with reference gene primers provided the estimates of nucleated cell counts. The assay was immunoSEQ multiplex PCR, and TCRdb's table has in-frame clones only and misses some. V and J calls and clone size are copied from that table; D and trimming were computed from the DNA. The sample includes 200,000 to 250,000 clones, 75% to 85% of them seen just once. The chain couples TRBV29-1 to TRBJ1-3; D possibly corresponds to TRBD1 (5 bases). The receptor was derived from a woman aged 50 to 65 with acute or convalescent COVID-19. The sequenced sample consisted of peripheral blood. The CDR3 nucleotides are TGCAGCGTCCAGGGAGGACTCGGAAACACCATATATTTT. This translates into CSVQGGLGNTIYF.